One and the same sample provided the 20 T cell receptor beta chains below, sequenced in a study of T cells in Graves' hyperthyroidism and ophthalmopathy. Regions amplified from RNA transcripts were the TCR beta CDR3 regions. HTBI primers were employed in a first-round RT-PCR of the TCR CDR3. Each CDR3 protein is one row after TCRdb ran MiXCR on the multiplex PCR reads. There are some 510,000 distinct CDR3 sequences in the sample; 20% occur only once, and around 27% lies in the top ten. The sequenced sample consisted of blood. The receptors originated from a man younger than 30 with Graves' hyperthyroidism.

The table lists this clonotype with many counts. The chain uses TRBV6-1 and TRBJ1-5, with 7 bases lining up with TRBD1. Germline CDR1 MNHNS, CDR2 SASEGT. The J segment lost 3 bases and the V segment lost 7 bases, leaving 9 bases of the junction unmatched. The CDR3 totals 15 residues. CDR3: CASNLDRIANQPQHF. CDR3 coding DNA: TGTGCCAGCAACCTGGACAGGATAGCCAATCAGCCCCAGCATTTT.

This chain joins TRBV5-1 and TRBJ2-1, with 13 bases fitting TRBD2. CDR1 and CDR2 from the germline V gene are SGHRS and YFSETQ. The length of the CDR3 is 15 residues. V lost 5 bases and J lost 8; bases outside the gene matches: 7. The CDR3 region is CASSKRTSGGDEQFF. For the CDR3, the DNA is TGCGCCAGCAGTAAAAGGACTAGCGGGGGCGATGAGCAGTTCTTC.

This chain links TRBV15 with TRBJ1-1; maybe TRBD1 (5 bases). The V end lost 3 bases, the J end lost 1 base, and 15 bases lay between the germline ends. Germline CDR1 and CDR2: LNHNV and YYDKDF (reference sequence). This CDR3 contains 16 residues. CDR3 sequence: CATSSTGKSSNTEAFF. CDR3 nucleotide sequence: TGTGCCACCAGCAGTACAGGAAAGAGTTCGAACACTGAAGCTTTCTTT. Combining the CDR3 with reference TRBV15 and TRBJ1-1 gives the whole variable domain DAMVIQNPRYQVTQFGKPVTLSCSQTLNHNVMYWYQQKSSQAPKLLFHYYDKDFNNEADTPDNFQSRRPNTSFCFLDIRSPGLGDTAMYLCATSSTGKSSNTEAFFGQGTRLTVV.

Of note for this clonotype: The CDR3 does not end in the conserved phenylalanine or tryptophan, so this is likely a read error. CDR3 residues: CASRSTTQSSYEQYY. The CDR3 nucleotides are TGTGCCAGCAGGTCGACTACCCAGAGCTCCTACGAGCAGTACTAC. The rearrangement joins TRBV11-2 to TRBJ2-7; possibly TRBD2 for D (5 bases). The germline gives CDR1 SGHAT, CDR2 FQNNGV. The CDR3 is 15 residues long. V was pared by 6 bases and J by 0 bases, with 15 bases between.

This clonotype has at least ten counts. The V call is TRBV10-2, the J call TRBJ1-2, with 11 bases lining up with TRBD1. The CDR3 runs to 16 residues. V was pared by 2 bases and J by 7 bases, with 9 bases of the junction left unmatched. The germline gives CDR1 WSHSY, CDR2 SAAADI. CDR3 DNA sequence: TGCGCCAGCAGTGAGGCCAGGACAGGGGGCGGAGGTGGCTACACCTTC. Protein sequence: CASSEARTGGGGGYTF.

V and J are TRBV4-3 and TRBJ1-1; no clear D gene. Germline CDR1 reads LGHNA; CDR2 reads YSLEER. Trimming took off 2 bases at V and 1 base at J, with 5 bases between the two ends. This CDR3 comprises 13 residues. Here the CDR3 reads CASSQIGNTEAFF. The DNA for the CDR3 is TGCGCCAGCAGCCAAATAGGGAACACTGAAGCTTTCTTT.

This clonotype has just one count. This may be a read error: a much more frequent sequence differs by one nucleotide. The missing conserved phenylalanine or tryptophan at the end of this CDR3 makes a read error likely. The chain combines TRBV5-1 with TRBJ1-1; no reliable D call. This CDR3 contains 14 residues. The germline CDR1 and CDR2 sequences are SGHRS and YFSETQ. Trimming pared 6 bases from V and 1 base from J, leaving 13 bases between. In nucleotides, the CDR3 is TGCGCCAGCACAACCCAAACGGGGAACACTGAAGCTTTCCTT. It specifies CASTTQTGNTEAFL.

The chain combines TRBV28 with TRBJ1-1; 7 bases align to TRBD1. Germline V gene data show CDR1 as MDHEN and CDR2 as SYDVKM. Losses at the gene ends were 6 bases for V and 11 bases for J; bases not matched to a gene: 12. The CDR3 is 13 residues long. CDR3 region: CASRPDRLLGAFF. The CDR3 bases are TGTGCCAGCAGACCGGACAGGCTTTTGGGCGCTTTCTTT. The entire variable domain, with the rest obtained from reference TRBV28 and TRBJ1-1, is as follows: DVKVTQSSRYLVKRTGEKVFLECVQDMDHENMFWYRQDPGLGLRLIYFSYDVKMKEKGDIPEGYSVSREKKERFSLILESASTNQTSMYLCASRPDRLLGAFFGQGTRLTVV.

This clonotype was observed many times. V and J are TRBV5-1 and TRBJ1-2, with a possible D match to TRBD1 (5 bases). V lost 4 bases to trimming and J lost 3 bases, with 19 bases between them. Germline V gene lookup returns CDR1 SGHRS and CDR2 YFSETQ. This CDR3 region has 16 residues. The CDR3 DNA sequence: TGCGCCAGCAGCGGGGGGGAGGACACTGGAGACTATGGCTACACCTTC. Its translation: CASSGGEDTGDYGYTF.

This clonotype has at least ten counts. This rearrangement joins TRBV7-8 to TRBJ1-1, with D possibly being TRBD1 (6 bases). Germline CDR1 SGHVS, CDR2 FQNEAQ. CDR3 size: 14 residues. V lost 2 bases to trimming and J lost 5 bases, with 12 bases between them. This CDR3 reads CASSLLSGETEAFF. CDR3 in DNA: TGTGCCAGCAGCTTACTTTCAGGGGAAACTGAAGCTTTCTTT. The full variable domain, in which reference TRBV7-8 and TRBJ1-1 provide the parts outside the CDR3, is GAGVSQSPRYKVAKRGQDVALRCDPISGHVSLFWYQQALGQGPEFLTYFQNEAQLDKSGLPSDRFFAERPEGSVSTLKIQRTQQEDSAVYLCASSLLSGETEAFFGQGTRLTVV.

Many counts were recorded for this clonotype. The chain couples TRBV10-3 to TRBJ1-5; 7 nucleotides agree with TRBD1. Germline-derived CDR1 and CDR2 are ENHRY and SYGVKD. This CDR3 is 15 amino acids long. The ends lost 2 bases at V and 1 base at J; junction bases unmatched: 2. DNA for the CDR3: TGTGCCATCAGTGAGAAGGGGGCGAGCAATCAGCCCCAGCATTTT. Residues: CAISEKGASNQPQHF.

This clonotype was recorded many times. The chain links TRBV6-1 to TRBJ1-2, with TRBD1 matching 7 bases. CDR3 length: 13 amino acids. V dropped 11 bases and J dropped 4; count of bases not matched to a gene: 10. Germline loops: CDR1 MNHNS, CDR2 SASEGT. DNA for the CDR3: TGTGCCGGACATGCCGGGACAGCCTATGGCTACACCTTC. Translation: CAGHAGTAYGYTF.

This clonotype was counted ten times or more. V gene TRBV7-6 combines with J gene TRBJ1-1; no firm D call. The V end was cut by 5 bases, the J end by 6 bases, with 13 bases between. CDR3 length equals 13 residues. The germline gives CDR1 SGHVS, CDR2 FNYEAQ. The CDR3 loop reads CASSAGRTPEAFF. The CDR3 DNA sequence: TGTGCCAGCAGCGCCGGACGCACGCCTGAAGCTTTCTTT.

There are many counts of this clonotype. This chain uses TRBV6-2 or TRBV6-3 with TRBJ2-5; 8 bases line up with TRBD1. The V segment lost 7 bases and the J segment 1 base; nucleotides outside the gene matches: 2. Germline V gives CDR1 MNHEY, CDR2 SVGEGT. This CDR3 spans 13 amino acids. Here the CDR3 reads CASTDRVQETQYF. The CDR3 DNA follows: TGTGCCAGCACGGACAGGGTCCAAGAGACCCAGTACTTC.

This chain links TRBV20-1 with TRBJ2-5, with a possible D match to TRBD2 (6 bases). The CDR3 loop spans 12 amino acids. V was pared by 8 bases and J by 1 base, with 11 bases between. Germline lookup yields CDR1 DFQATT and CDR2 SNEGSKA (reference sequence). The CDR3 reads CSTPGLQETQYF. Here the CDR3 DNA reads TGCAGTACTCCGGGACTCCAAGAGACCCAGTACTTC.

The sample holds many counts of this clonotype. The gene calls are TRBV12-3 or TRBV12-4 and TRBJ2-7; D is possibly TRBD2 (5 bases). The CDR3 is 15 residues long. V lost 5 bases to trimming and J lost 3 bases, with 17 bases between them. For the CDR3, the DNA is TGTGCCAGCAGTGCCCATGGAGGAGGAGGCTACGAGCAGTACTTC. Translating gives CASSAHGGGGYEQYF.

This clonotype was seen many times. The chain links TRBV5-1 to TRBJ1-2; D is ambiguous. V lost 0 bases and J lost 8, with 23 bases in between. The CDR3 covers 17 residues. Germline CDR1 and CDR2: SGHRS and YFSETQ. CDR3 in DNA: TGCGCCAGCAGCTTGGTTGGAATGGAGACGTACATCGGCGGCTACACCTTC. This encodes CASSLVGMETYIGGYTF.

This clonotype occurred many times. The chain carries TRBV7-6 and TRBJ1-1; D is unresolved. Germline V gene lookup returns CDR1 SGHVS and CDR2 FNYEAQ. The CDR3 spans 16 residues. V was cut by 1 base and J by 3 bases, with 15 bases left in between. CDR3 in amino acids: CASSLEEQLAYTEAFF. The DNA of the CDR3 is TGTGCCAGCAGCTTAGAGGAACAGCTTGCTTACACTGAAGCTTTCTTT.

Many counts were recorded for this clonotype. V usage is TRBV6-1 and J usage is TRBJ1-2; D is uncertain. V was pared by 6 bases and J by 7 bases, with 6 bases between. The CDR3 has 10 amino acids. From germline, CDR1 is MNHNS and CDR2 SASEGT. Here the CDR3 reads CASRSAGYTF. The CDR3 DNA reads TGTGCCAGCAGGTCAGCTGGCTACACCTTC.

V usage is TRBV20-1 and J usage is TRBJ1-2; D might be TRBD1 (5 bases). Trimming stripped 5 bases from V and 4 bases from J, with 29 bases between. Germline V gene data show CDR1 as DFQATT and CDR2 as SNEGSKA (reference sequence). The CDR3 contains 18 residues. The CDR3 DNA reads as TGCAGTGCTGAGGGACGGGAAGACCTAACCCTAACCCTCTATGGCTACACCTTC. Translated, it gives CSAEGREDLTLTLYGYTF.